Shown below are 23 T cell receptor beta chains from a single sample sequenced in a study of long-term antiretroviral therapy in people with HIV (dated by TCRdb to 2022 to 2024). The immunoSEQ hsTCRB v3.0 assay was used at survey level resolution to sequence the TRB variable region. In TCRdb, the immuneACCESS table is reduced to in-frame sequences with V and J assigned. These tables do not hold every clone; where another copy was compared, an unresolved V gene accounts for under half, and the others remain unexplained. Across this sample there are 11,000 or so clones, with approximately 82% seen only once. 13% of the sample lies in the top ten. Sequences were derived from unsorted PBMCs, sampled 1.2 years after starting antiretroviral therapy. The receptor source for this set is a man aged 35 to 55 with HIV.

The chain is built from TRBV20-1 and TRBJ2-6; D is undetermined. CDR3 length: 11 amino acids. Per the germline V gene, CDR1 is DFQATT and CDR2 is SNEGSKA (reference sequence). With 6 bases removed from V and 4 bases from J, the gap between germline ends came to 4 bases. The CDR3 DNA reads TGCAGTGCCGAGGGGGCCAACGTCCTGACTTTC. Protein product: CSAEGANVLTF.

The V and J genes are TRBV19 and TRBJ1-6; 7 positions match TRBD1. Germline CDR1 LNHDA, CDR2 SQIVND (reference sequence). Trimming at V came to 8 bases and at J to 8 bases, leaving 6 bases not matched to a gene. This CDR3 comprises 13 residues. CDR3 coding DNA: TGTGCCAGTGAGGGGGCGCGGGATTCACCCCTCCACTTT. This gives the protein CASEGARDSPLHF. Full variable domain (rest looked up from reference TRBV19 and TRBJ1-6): DGGITQSPKYLFRKEGQNVTLSCEQNLNHDAMYWYRQDPGQGLRLIYYSQIVNDFQKGDIAEGYSVSREKKESFPLTVTSAQKNPTAFYLCASEGARDSPLHFGNGTRLTVT.

On this clone itself: One end of the junction does not line up with germline, which may come from a read error. The chain recombines TRBV11-2 with TRBJ2-4; D possibly corresponds to TRBD1 (6 bases). The CDR3 has 15 amino acids. Germline V gene data show CDR1 as SGHAT and CDR2 as FQNNGV. DNA for the CDR3: TGTGCCAGCAGATTAGACGCAGGGGTCGCAAACATTCAGTACTTC. Translated: CASRLDAGVANIQYF.

In its sample, this clone was seen once. The J gene is TRBJ1-5, the V gene TRBV28; 7 nucleotides agree with TRBD1. Germline CDR1 and CDR2: MDHEN and SYDVKM. J lost 3 bases, V lost 6 bases, and 8 bases had no gene match. CDR3 length equals 15 residues. The DNA for the CDR3 is TGTGCCAGCAGCCCAAGGGACAGACCCAATCAGCCCCAGCATTTT. It translates to CASSPRDRPNQPQHF.

This clone has only a few counts. This CDR3 reads CASKQQGWNSPLHF. The CDR3 nucleotides are TGTGCCAGCAAGCAACAGGGGTGGAATTCACCCCTCCACTTT. The J gene is TRBJ1-6, the V gene TRBV6-5; TRBD1 agrees at 7 bases. This CDR3 is built from 14 residues. Germline assignment: CDR1 MNHEY and CDR2 SVGAGI. J gave up 7 bases and V 7 bases, and 7 bases lay outside the gene matches.

The gene calls are TRBV2 and TRBJ1-5; TRBD1 might be the D (6 bases). The germline V gene has CDR1 SNHLY and CDR2 FYNNEI. With 6 bases removed from V and 0 bases from J, the gap between germline ends came to 18 bases. The CDR3 sequence is 17 residues long. The CDR3 DNA sequence: TGTGCCAGCAGGGGGGGAGCGACAGGTAATAGCAATCAGCCCCAGCATTTT. As protein: CASRGGATGNSNQPQHF.

The J gene is TRBJ1-4, the V gene TRBV14; possible D gene TRBD1, 5 bases. Germline V gives CDR1 SGHDN, CDR2 FVKESK. V was shortened by 4 bases and J by 7 bases, with 13 bases between the two germline ends. The CDR3 totals 14 residues. This chain's CDR3 is CASSPLRGGEKLFF. The CDR3 DNA follows: TGTGCCAGCAGCCCCCTCCGTGGGGGTGAAAAACTGTTTTTT. The whole variable domain, filled in from reference TRBV14 and TRBJ1-4, reads EAGVTQFPSHSVIEKGQTVTLRCDPISGHDNLYWYRRVMGKEIKFLLHFVKESKQDESGMPNNRFLAERTGGTYSTLKVQPAELEDSGVYFCASSPLRGGEKLFFGSGTQLSVL.

CDR3 loop: CASSSGQGSTDTQYF. CDR3 bases: TGTGCCAGCAGCTCCGGACAGGGGAGCACAGATACGCAGTATTTT. The chain carries TRBV7-2 and TRBJ2-3; the match to TRBD1 covers 9 bases. After removal of 4 bases from V and 0 bases from J, the junction contained 2 bases not matched to a gene. There are 15 residues in the CDR3. The V gene's germline CDR1 is SGHTA and CDR2 FQGNSA.

The CDR3 bases are TGCGCCAGCAGCTTCGGAAGCAACTATGGCTACACCTTC. Residues: CASSFGSNYGYTF. The chain uses TRBV5-1 and TRBJ1-2; D not certain. This CDR3 contains 13 residues. Deletions cut 2 bases from V and 2 bases from J, with 7 bases between. CDR1 SGHRS and CDR2 YFSETQ come from the germline V gene.

This clone was seen a few times. The rearrangement links TRBV9 to TRBJ1-2; 8 nucleotides align to TRBD1. Per the germline V gene, CDR1 is SGDLS and CDR2 is YYNGEE. V dropped 2 bases and J dropped 8; count of bases not matched to a gene: 5. This CDR3 is built from 13 residues. CDR3 sequence reads: CASSVDRAEGYTF. As DNA, the CDR3 is TGTGCCAGCAGCGTGGACAGGGCGGAGGGCTACACCTTC.

This clone was recorded only once. The chain links TRBV28 to TRBJ2-4, with D perhaps TRBD2 (6 bases). V dropped 6 bases and J dropped 13 bases, with 22 bases sitting between them. This CDR3 is 14 amino acids long. CDR1 and CDR2 (germline): MDHEN, SYDVKM. The CDR3 loop is CASSPQVPREPQYF. The CDR3 nucleotides are TGTGCCAGCAGCCCTCAGGTCCCGCGGGAACCGCAGTACTTC.

The V call is TRBV4-1, the J call TRBJ2-3; perhaps D is TRBD1 or TRBD2 (6 bases each). The CDR3 is 15 residues long. The V and J ends lost 4 bases and 5 bases respectively, with 16 bases between them. CDR1 MGHRA and CDR2 YSYEKL come from the germline V gene. The CDR3 here is CASSPLPGAGDTQYF. CDR3 in DNA: TGCGCCAGCAGCCCCCTGCCGGGGGCGGGAGATACGCAGTATTTT.

The J gene is TRBJ1-1, the V gene TRBV20-1, with no clear D. The length of the CDR3 is 9 residues. The germline CDR1 and CDR2 sequences are DFQATT and SNEGSKA (reference sequence). CDR3 coding DNA: TGCAGCGGGGAGACTGAAGCTTTCTTT. Translation: CSGETEAFF.

This sequence joins TRBV11-2 and TRBJ1-2, with 8 bases aligning to TRBD1. The J segment lost 6 bases and the V segment lost 2 bases, leaving 8 bases of the junction unmatched. Germline lookup yields CDR1 SGHAT and CDR2 FQNNGV. CDR3 size: 15 residues. The CDR3 DNA is TGTGCCAGCAGCTTAAGTCAGGGGGCTGGCGATGGCTACACCTTC. This gives the protein CASSLSQGAGDGYTF.

The chain links TRBV11-3 to TRBJ2-1; 9 bases match TRBD1. CDR1 is SGHNT, CDR2 YENEEA, per germline. The CDR3 has 16 residues. The ends lost 1 base at V and 2 bases at J; junction bases unmatched: 3. The CDR3 here is CASSLGGTGTYNEQFF. The CDR3 coding sequence is TGTGCCAGCAGCTTAGGCGGGACAGGGACCTACAATGAGCAGTTCTTC.

The rearrangement links TRBV15 to TRBJ1-2; no reliable D call. V lost 3 bases and J lost 8, with 13 bases in between. This CDR3 spans 13 amino acids. CDR1 and CDR2 (germline): LNHNV, YYDKDF (reference sequence). CDR3 DNA: TGTGCCACCAGCAGTGAGGAGGGTACCGGCTACACCTTC. Translation gives CATSSEEGTGYTF.

The DNA of the CDR3 is TGTGCCAGCAGCTTCGGGGAGAGTGAAGCTTTCTTT. Its translation is CASSFGESEAFF. V usage is TRBV5-4 and J usage is TRBJ1-1; no clear D. Germline CDR1 reads SGHNT; CDR2 reads YYREEE (reference sequence). Trimming stripped 2 bases from V and 7 bases from J, with 9 bases between. The CDR3 has 12 residues.

V usage is TRBV7-9 and J usage is TRBJ2-7; TRBD1 is a possible D gene (5 bases). V lost 4 bases, J lost 3 bases, and 13 bases lay in between. The CDR3 contains 14 residues. Germline CDR1 reads SEHNR; CDR2 reads FQNEAQ (reference sequence). The CDR3 here is CASSSTRQGYEQYF. CDR3 nucleotides: TGTGCCAGCAGCTCTACCCGCCAGGGCTACGAGCAGTACTTC.

The genes are TRBV4-1 and TRBJ1-5; D remains ambiguous. The CDR3 totals 14 residues. Germline CDR1 and CDR2: MGHRA and YSYEKL. The CDR3 sequence is CAVTPVNGNQPQHF. In DNA, the CDR3 is TGCGCGGTTACTCCGGTCAACGGCAATCAGCCCCAGCATTTT.

V and J are TRBV10-2 and TRBJ2-7; the D is unclear. Trimming cost V 4 bases and J 5 bases, with 12 bases left between them. CDR3 length: 13 residues. Germline V lookup: CDR1 WSHSY, CDR2 SAAADI. The CDR3 loop is CASSARALDEQYF. Here the CDR3 DNA reads TGCGCCAGCAGTGCCCGAGCTCTCGACGAGCAGTACTTC.

The chain links TRBV6-1 to TRBJ1-6; 10 bases line up with TRBD1. This CDR3 spans 15 amino acids. In germline, CDR1 is MNHNS, CDR2 SASEGT. After removal of 4 bases from V and 7 bases from J, the junction contained 4 bases not matched to a gene. DNA for the CDR3: TGTGCCAGCAGTGGACAGGGGGCCTTGAATTCACCCCTCCACTTT. As protein: CASSGQGALNSPLHF.

The rearrangement joins TRBV19 to TRBJ1-1; maybe TRBD1 (5 bases). V lost 6 bases, J lost 3 bases, and 14 bases lay in between. Germline CDR1 LNHDA, CDR2 SQIVND (reference sequence). The CDR3 is 14 amino acids. CDR3 bases: TGTGCCAGTAGGTGGGGCACGAGGGACACTGAAGCTTTCTTT. As protein: CASRWGTRDTEAFF.

This clone appeared a single time. The chain uses TRBV19 and TRBJ2-1; 13 bases align to TRBD2. CDR1 is LNHDA and CDR2 is SQIVND in the germline V gene (reference sequence). Germline trimming cut 4 bases from V and 7 bases from J; bases unmatched to any gene: 4. The CDR3 loop spans 15 amino acids. The CDR3 here is CASSTTSGGFNEQFF. The CDR3 DNA sequence: TGTGCCAGTAGTACGACTAGCGGGGGGTTTAATGAGCAGTTCTTC.